Sequencing of this TCR beta chain was carried out in a study of cytomegalovirus exposure and HLA in healthy donors. Trimming stripped 5 bases from V and 3 bases from J, with 19 bases between. Germline assignment: CDR1 SEHNR and CDR2 FQNEAQ (reference sequence). This CDR3 comprises 16 residues. PCR involved 60 Vbeta and 13 Jbeta primers. TCRdb's table, derived via immunoSEQ multiplex PCR, lists solely in-frame clones and lacks some. The sample lists 150,000 or so clones, 77% occurring once. The sample consisted of PBMCs. This chain connects TRBV7-9 to TRBJ2-5; D perhaps matches TRBD2 (5 bases). The TCR comes from a female donor in good health and CMV-seronegative. The CDR3 spells CASSPVRASTKETQYF. The CDR3, as DNA: TGTGCCAGCAGCCCTGTCCGCGCTAGCACTAAAGAGACCCAGTACTTC.